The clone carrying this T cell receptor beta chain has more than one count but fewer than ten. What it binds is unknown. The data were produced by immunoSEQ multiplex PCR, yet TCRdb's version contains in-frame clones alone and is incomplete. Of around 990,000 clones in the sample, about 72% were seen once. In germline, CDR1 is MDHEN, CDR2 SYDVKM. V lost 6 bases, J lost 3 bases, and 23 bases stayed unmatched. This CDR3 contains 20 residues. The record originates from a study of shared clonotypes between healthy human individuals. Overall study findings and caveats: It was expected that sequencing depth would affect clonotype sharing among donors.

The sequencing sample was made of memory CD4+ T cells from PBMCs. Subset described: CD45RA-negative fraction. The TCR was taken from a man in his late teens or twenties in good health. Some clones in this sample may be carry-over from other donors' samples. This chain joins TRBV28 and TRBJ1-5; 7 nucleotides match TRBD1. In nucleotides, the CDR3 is TGTGCCAGCAGCCTTCTCAACCTGGGACAGAGGAATTTATACAATCAGCCCCAGCATTTT. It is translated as CASSLLNLGQRNLYNQPQHF.